The rows below give T cell receptor beta chains drawn from one sample of a study of T cells expressing NK-cell markers. TCRdb reworked the 5' RACE reads into one entry per CDR3 protein, no DNA. The listing records a few hundred thousand distinct CDR3 sequences. Sequenced input: blood T cells: a sorted CD56 or NKG2C T cell subset, CD4+ or CD8+ T cells, or bulk PBMC T cells (not recorded which). The receptor set was obtained from a young man in good health. Each CDR3 is given with its conserved first and last residue.

j_gene	v_gene	CDR3aa
TRBJ2-1	TRBV7-2	CASSSSPGLGLGEQFF
TRBJ2-6	TRBV6-5	CASSYWLGTGVSGANVLTF
TRBJ2-1	TRBV3-1	CASSPRDRGAEQFF
TRBJ2-2	TRBV11-2	CASSPLRERELFF
TRBJ2-5	TRBV15	CATIKGRQGVGETQYF
TRBJ2-3	TRBV12-3/TRBV12-4	CASSFLGGQGSTDTQYF
TRBJ1-5	TRBV29-1	CSVQQGAYNQPQHF
TRBJ2-1	TRBV15	CATNQASYNEQFF
TRBJ1-5	TRBV5-1	CASSSTPGSYQPQHF
TRBJ2-7	TRBV29-1	CSVERGGQGTYEQYF
TRBJ1-2	TRBV29-1	CSVVGRATLGYTF
TRBJ2-1	TRBV12-3/TRBV12-4	CASSPSRTGNGNEQFF
TRBJ2-1	TRBV25-1	CASSETSRHDNEQFF
TRBJ2-3	TRBV6-1	CASGTSGRARDTQYF
TRBJ1-1	TRBV5-1	CASSLTGTVNTEAFF
TRBJ2-4	TRBV20-1	CSASTGRNIQYF
TRBJ2-3	TRBV5-1	CASSFHTSGRAVDTQYF
TRBJ2-2	TRBV7-2	CASSLAASGRAAGELFF
TRBJ2-4	TRBV20-1	CSAPPGQAGNIQYF
TRBJ2-1	TRBV30	CASQLAGEVNEQFF
TRBJ2-7	TRBV20-1	CSARVEHLADLHYEQYF
TRBJ2-1	TRBV4-3	CASSQDLGLLGGLNEQFF
TRBJ1-4	TRBV12-3/TRBV12-4	CASSLKDREGEKLFF
TRBJ2-7	TRBV5-1	CASSLSGSSYEQYF
TRBJ1-1	TRBV29-1	CSVALRRGDTEAFF
TRBJ2-7	TRBV20-1	CSALTLPGGDEQYF
TRBJ2-1	TRBV19	CASSSSRGLNEQFF
TRBJ1-4	TRBV7-2	CASSHGNEKLFF
TRBJ2-3	TRBV12-3/TRBV12-4	CASSLMGDRGTDTQYF
TRBJ2-5	TRBV20-1	CSASPDRPQETQYF
TRBJ2-4	TRBV29-1	CSVEESGANIQYF
TRBJ2-4	TRBV5-1	CASSGEPMAKNIQYF
TRBJ2-3	TRBV24-1	CATSLAGADTQYF
TRBJ1-1	TRBV7-2	CASSAPGTGNTEAFF
TRBJ1-1	TRBV15	CATSTPVSQGTEAFF
TRBJ2-5	TRBV5-1	CASSLGVVGTVRQETQYF
TRBJ2-3	TRBV7-2	CASSLREGRADTQYF
TRBJ2-1	TRBV4-3	CASSRHGQNNEQFF
TRBJ2-5	TRBV9	CASSVATETQYF
TRBJ1-2	TRBV19	CASSIAPEGIYGYTF
TRBJ2-1	TRBV5-1	CATGPSSYNEQFF
TRBJ2-3	TRBV7-2	CASKQGGTDTQYF
TRBJ2-1	TRBV12-3/TRBV12-4	CASSHPSGGGYEQFF
TRBJ2-2	TRBV12-3/TRBV12-4	CASSPTGLTGELFF
TRBJ1-2	TRBV5-1	CASSWGHQTLNYGYTF
TRBJ2-3	TRBV12-3/TRBV12-4	CASSLGTSSAQYF
TRBJ2-3	TRBV6-1	CASSPEWRTDTQYF
TRBJ2-5	TRBV30	CAWAQRLSETQYF
TRBJ2-1	TRBV29-1	CSADRGGRGQVNEQFF
TRBJ2-5	TRBV5-1	CASSRTDGLNQYF
TRBJ1-5	TRBV12-3/TRBV12-4	CASRQMGPGNQPQHF
TRBJ2-7	TRBV30	CAWSVRLVSYEQYF
TRBJ2-1	TRBV5-1	CASKELGLAGINEQFF
TRBJ2-7	TRBV4-2	CASSQDFNSASGYEQYF